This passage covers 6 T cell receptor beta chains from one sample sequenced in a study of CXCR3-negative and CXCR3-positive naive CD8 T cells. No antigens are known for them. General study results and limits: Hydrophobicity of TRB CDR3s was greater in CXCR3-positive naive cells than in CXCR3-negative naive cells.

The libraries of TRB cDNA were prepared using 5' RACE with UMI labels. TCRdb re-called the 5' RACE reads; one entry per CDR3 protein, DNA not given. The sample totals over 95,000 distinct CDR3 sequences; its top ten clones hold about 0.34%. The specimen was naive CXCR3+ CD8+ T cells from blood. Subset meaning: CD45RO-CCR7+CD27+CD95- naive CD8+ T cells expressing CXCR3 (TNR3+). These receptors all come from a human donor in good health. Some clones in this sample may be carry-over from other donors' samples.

The CDR3 reads CASSLTGPDNEQFF. The chain uses TRBV5-1 and TRBJ2-1; the D call from TCRdb, TRBD1, cannot be confirmed without DNA. Per the germline V gene, CDR1 is SGHRS and CDR2 is YFSETQ. CDR3 size: 14 residues.

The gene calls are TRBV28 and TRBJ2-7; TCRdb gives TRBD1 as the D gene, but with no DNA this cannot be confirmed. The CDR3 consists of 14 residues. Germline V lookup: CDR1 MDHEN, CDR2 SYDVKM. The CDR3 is CASNFRDRCYEQYF.

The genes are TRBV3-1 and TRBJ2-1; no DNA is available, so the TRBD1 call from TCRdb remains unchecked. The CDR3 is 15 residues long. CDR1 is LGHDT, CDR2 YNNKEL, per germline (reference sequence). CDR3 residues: CASSQGGISYNEQFF.

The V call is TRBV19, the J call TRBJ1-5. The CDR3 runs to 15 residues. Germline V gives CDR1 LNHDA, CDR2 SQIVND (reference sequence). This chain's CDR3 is CASCETKGPNQPQHF.

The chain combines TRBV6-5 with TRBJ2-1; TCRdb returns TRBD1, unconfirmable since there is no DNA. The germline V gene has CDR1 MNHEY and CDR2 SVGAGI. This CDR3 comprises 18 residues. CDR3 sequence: CASSYSWGQRFSYNGQFF.

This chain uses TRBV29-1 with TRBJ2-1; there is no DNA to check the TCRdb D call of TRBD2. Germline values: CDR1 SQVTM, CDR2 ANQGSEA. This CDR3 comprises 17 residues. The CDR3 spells CSVDPSGPATVYNEQFF.